This is a list of T cell receptor beta chains from one sample in a study of blood T cell repertoires in COVID-19. Some clones are missing from TCRdb's copy, which holds only in-frame ones; the method was immunoSEQ multiplex PCR. This table has roughly 200,000 clones, almost 85% appearing once. The sequenced sample was peripheral blood. Receptor source: a woman between 65 and 79 years old with active or convalescent COVID-19. The CDR3 runs from the conserved cysteine through the conserved F or W. D genes are given only for firm matches. Clone size appears in some rows only: once, few, many, or a class for an expanded clone.

d_gene: -
abundance: -
v_gene: TRBV4-2
len: 16
j_gene: TRBJ2-1
CDR3aa: CASSPASEGDYNEQFF
CDR3nt: TGTGCCAGCAGCCCCGCCTCGGAAGGGGACTACAATGAGCAGTTCTTC

d_gene: -
abundance: -
v_gene: TRBV11-3
len: 15
j_gene: TRBJ2-1
CDR3aa: CASSRAASSYNEQFF
CDR3nt: TGTGCCAGCAGCCGTGCCGCGAGCTCCTACAATGAGCAGTTCTTC

d_gene: TRBD1
abundance: -
v_gene: TRBV5-4
len: 14
j_gene: TRBJ1-1
CDR3aa: CASSPTGVNTEAFF
CDR3nt: TGTGCCAGCAGCCCGACAGGGGTGAACACTGAAGCTTTCTTT

d_gene: TRBD2
abundance: -
v_gene: TRBV9
len: 15
j_gene: TRBJ2-1
CDR3aa: CASSVRGSGYNEQFF
CDR3nt: TGTGCCAGCAGCGTCCGCGGGAGCGGGTACAATGAGCAGTTCTTC

d_gene: -
abundance: -
v_gene: TRBV9
len: 16
j_gene: TRBJ2-1
CDR3aa: CASSIDEGSSYNEQFF
CDR3nt: TGTGCCAGCAGTATCGACGAGGGAAGCTCCTACAATGAGCAGTTCTTC

d_gene: TRBD1
abundance: -
v_gene: TRBV2
len: 14
j_gene: TRBJ1-1
CDR3aa: CASSINRGFTEAFF
CDR3nt: TGTGCCAGCAGCATAAACAGGGGTTTCACTGAAGCTTTCTTT

d_gene: TRBD2
abundance: -
v_gene: TRBV5-5
len: 16
j_gene: TRBJ2-1
CDR3aa: CASTVAGGPPYNEQFF
CDR3nt: TGTGCCAGCACCGTAGCGGGAGGGCCCCCCTACAATGAGCAGTTCTTC

d_gene: TRBD2
abundance: -
v_gene: TRBV13
len: 14
j_gene: TRBJ2-7
CDR3aa: CASSFSGRVYEQYF
CDR3nt: TGTGCCAGCAGCTTTAGCGGGAGGGTCTACGAGCAGTACTTC

d_gene: -
abundance: -
v_gene: TRBV29-1
len: 15
j_gene: TRBJ1-5
CDR3aa: CSVRYGGGSNQPQHF
CDR3nt: TGCAGCGTTCGGTATGGTGGGGGGAGCAATCAGCCCCAGCATTTT

d_gene: -
abundance: -
v_gene: TRBV19
len: 13
j_gene: TRBJ1-5
CDR3aa: CASSIEENQPQHF
CDR3nt: TGTGCCAGTAGTATAGAGGAGAATCAGCCCCAGCATTTT

d_gene: -
abundance: -
v_gene: TRBV6-5
len: 12
j_gene: TRBJ2-1
CDR3aa: CASKRGYNEQFF
CDR3nt: TGTGCCAGCAAAAGGGGGTACAATGAGCAGTTCTTC

d_gene: -
abundance: -
v_gene: TRBV11-2
len: 14
j_gene: TRBJ1-5
CDR3aa: CASSLEYSNQPQHF
CDR3nt: TGTGCCAGCAGCTTAGAGTATAGCAATCAGCCCCAGCATTTT

d_gene: TRBD2
abundance: -
v_gene: TRBV27
len: 14
j_gene: TRBJ2-3
CDR3aa: CASSSTSGRDTQYF
CDR3nt: TGTGCCAGCAGTTCGACTAGCGGGAGGGATACGCAGTATTTT

d_gene: TRBD1
abundance: -
v_gene: TRBV2
len: 14
j_gene: TRBJ1-1
CDR3aa: CASSRQGANTEAFF
CDR3nt: TGTGCCAGCAGTCGACAGGGGGCGAACACTGAAGCTTTCTTT

d_gene: -
abundance: -
v_gene: TRBV11-3
len: 14
j_gene: TRBJ2-1
CDR3aa: CASSSPLRENEQFF
CDR3nt: TGTGCCAGCAGCTCTCCCCTTAGGGAGAATGAGCAGTTCTTC

d_gene: -
abundance: -
v_gene: TRBV15
len: 15
j_gene: TRBJ2-3
CDR3aa: CATSRGAVYTDTQYF
CDR3nt: TGTGCCACCAGCAGAGGAGCGGTTTACACAGATACGCAGTATTTT

d_gene: TRBD2
abundance: -
v_gene: TRBV19
len: 15
j_gene: TRBJ2-5
CDR3aa: CASSLGLGGVETQYF
CDR3nt: TGTGCCAGTAGTCTGGGACTAGGGGGTGTGGAGACCCAGTACTTC

d_gene: -
abundance: -
v_gene: TRBV6-6
len: 13
j_gene: TRBJ1-2
CDR3aa: CASIPSGVYGYTF
CDR3nt: TGTGCCAGCATTCCTTCAGGGGTCTATGGCTACACCTTC

d_gene: TRBD1
abundance: -
v_gene: TRBV2
len: 15
j_gene: TRBJ2-3
CDR3aa: CASRLDRGRSDTQYF
CDR3nt: TGTGCCAGCAGGCTCGACAGGGGGAGATCAGATACGCAGTATTTT

d_gene: TRBD2
abundance: once
v_gene: TRBV28
len: 14
j_gene: TRBJ2-7
CDR3aa: CASNGGTAIYEQYF
CDR3nt: TGTGCCAGCAACGGGGGGACTGCCATCTACGAGCAGTACTTC

d_gene: -
abundance: few
v_gene: TRBV9
len: 15
j_gene: TRBJ1-2
CDR3aa: CASSHTETENYGYTF
CDR3nt: TGTGCCAGCAGCCACACAGAAACAGAAAACTATGGCTACACCTTC

d_gene: TRBD2
abundance: -
v_gene: TRBV4-1
len: 18
j_gene: TRBJ2-5
CDR3aa: CASSQAILAGGRRETQYF
CDR3nt: TGCGCCAGCAGCCAAGCTATCCTAGCGGGAGGACGGCGGGAGACCCAGTACTTC

d_gene: TRBD1
abundance: -
v_gene: TRBV5-1
len: 15
j_gene: TRBJ1-6
CDR3aa: CASSWGQGSESPLHF
CDR3nt: TGCGCCAGCAGCTGGGGACAGGGTAGTGAATCACCCCTCCACTTT

d_gene: -
abundance: few
v_gene: TRBV7-2
len: 13
j_gene: TRBJ1-2
CDR3aa: CASTEATNYGYTF
CDR3nt: TGTGCCAGCACCGAAGCCACTAACTATGGCTACACCTTC

d_gene: TRBD1
abundance: -
v_gene: TRBV19
len: 16
j_gene: TRBJ1-5
CDR3aa: CASSMARDRGPQPQHF
CDR3nt: TGTGCCAGTAGTATGGCCCGGGACAGGGGGCCCCAGCCCCAGCATTTT

d_gene: -
abundance: once
v_gene: TRBV18
len: 13
j_gene: TRBJ1-3
CDR3aa: CASSQGTGNTIYF
CDR3nt: TGTGCCAGCTCGCAGGGGACTGGAAACACCATATATTTT

d_gene: -
abundance: -
v_gene: TRBV28
len: 13
j_gene: TRBJ1-6
CDR3aa: CASSLGRYSPLHF
CDR3nt: TGTGCCAGCAGTTTAGGCAGATATTCACCCCTCCACTTT

d_gene: -
abundance: once
v_gene: TRBV5-1
len: 16
j_gene: TRBJ2-5
CDR3aa: CASSLIWRRDQETQYF
CDR3nt: TGCGCCAGCAGCTTGATATGGCGGCGGGACCAAGAGACCCAGTACTTC

d_gene: TRBD1
abundance: -
v_gene: TRBV5-6
len: 15
j_gene: TRBJ2-1
CDR3aa: CASSPRTGGSYEQFF
CDR3nt: TGTGCCAGCAGCCCACGGACAGGGGGCAGCTATGAGCAGTTCTTC

d_gene: -
abundance: -
v_gene: TRBV7-9
len: 13
j_gene: TRBJ1-6
CDR3aa: CASSRTSNGPLHF
CDR3nt: TGTGCCAGCAGCCGTACATCCAATGGACCCCTCCACTTT

d_gene: -
abundance: -
v_gene: TRBV27
len: 17
j_gene: TRBJ1-4
CDR3aa: CASSLSHRQVYNEKLFF
CDR3nt: TGTGCCAGCAGTTTATCCCATCGACAGGTCTATAATGAAAAACTGTTTTTT

d_gene: -
abundance: -
v_gene: TRBV6-5
len: 15
j_gene: TRBJ2-1
CDR3aa: CASRPKTSSYNEQFF
CDR3nt: TGTGCCAGTAGACCCAAGACTAGCTCCTACAATGAGCAGTTCTTC

d_gene: -
abundance: -
v_gene: TRBV11-2
len: 14
j_gene: TRBJ2-7
CDR3aa: CASSPLARTYEQYF
CDR3nt: TGTGCCAGCAGCCCACTAGCCCGCACGTACGAGCAGTACTTC

d_gene: TRBD1
abundance: -
v_gene: TRBV4-1
len: 16
j_gene: TRBJ1-2
CDR3aa: CASSQESRTGGWGYTF
CDR3nt: TGCGCCAGCAGCCAAGAGTCTCGGACAGGGGGGTGGGGCTACACCTTC

d_gene: -
abundance: -
v_gene: TRBV19
len: 14
j_gene: TRBJ1-1
CDR3aa: CASSIGQANTEAFF
CDR3nt: TGTGCCAGTAGTATAGGGCAGGCAAACACTGAAGCTTTCTTT

d_gene: TRBD1
abundance: -
v_gene: TRBV18
len: 15
j_gene: TRBJ2-7
CDR3aa: CASSSQTGLLYEQYF
CDR3nt: TGTGCCAGCTCATCTCAGACAGGGCTACTATACGAGCAGTACTTC

d_gene: -
abundance: -
v_gene: TRBV5-1
len: 14
j_gene: TRBJ2-7
CDR3aa: CASSLRTTEAEQYF
CDR3nt: TGCGCCAGCAGCTTGAGAACCACCGAGGCCGAGCAGTACTTC

d_gene: -
abundance: -
v_gene: TRBV28
len: 12
j_gene: TRBJ1-5
CDR3aa: CASSPPNQPQHF
CDR3nt: TGTGCCAGCAGCCCTCCTAATCAGCCCCAGCATTTT

d_gene: -
abundance: -
v_gene: TRBV27
len: 14
j_gene: TRBJ1-2
CDR3aa: CASSSRGGLYGYTF
CDR3nt: TGTGCCAGCAGTTCCAGGGGTGGACTCTATGGCTACACCTTC

d_gene: -
abundance: -
v_gene: TRBV5-4
len: 16
j_gene: TRBJ1-2
CDR3aa: CASSLGPTGGAYGYTF
CDR3nt: TGTGCCAGCAGCTTGGGGCCAACCGGGGGGGCTTATGGCTACACCTTC